This T cell receptor (beta chain) derives from a study of vaccination and CD4 T cells after COVID-19. Sequencing of DNA taken from cultured CD4+ T cells relied on the Oncomine TCR Beta short-read assay. MiXCR was run by TCRdb on the PCR reads, yielding one entry per CDR3 protein. The sample has over 20,000 distinct CDR3 sequences; less than 35% are singletons. Time point of the sample: late sampling 161 to 241 days after vaccination in three convalescent patients. This sample's treatment: approximately nine-day PBMC culture with coronavirus spike peptide pools or control peptides (ViraFEST assay). Turning to this clonotype: What it binds is unknown.

The sample in question was CD4+ T cells from blood, cultured in vitro, obtained about 7 months after SARS-CoV-2 vaccination. This sequence was found in a human donor who had recovered from COVID-19.

The CDR3 DNA is TGTGCCAGCAGCTCATCGGGACGTCGTAGTCCGGCACCCCTCCACTTT. Protein: CASSSSGRRSPAPLHF. The chain is built from TRBV11-2 and TRBJ1-6, with D possibly TRBD1 on 5 matching bases. CDR1 and CDR2 (germline): SGHAT, FQNNGV. This CDR3 spans 16 amino acids. Deletions cut 4 bases from V and 11 bases from J, with 21 bases between. Using reference TRBV11-2 and TRBJ1-6 for the parts outside the CDR3, the full variable domain is EAGVAQSPRYKIIEKRQSVAFWCNPISGHATLYWYQQILGQGPKLLIQFQNNGVVDDSQLPKDRFSAERLKGVDSTLKIQPAKLEDSAVYLCASSSSGRRSPAPLHFGNGTRLTVT.